One TCR beta chain is described in this entry. This sample is drawn from a study of blood T cell repertoires in COVID-19. Study background: Material from acute and convalescent COVID-19 was sourced from the United States, Italy and Spain.

This CDR3 region has 14 residues. The germline V gene has CDR1 SNHLY and CDR2 FYNNEI. Between the trimmed V and J ends, which lost 3 bases and 1 base, there was a span of 8 bases. Only in-frame clones appear in the TCRdb table, and some are missing; sequencing was by immunoSEQ multiplex PCR. The sample yields around 380,000 clones, approximately 77% seen once. Source material: peripheral blood. V and J are TRBV2 and TRBJ2-3; D ambiguous. The TCR originated in a human donor with acute or convalescent COVID-19. The donor label of this sample is uncertain. The CDR3 DNA sequence: TGTGCCAGCAGTGACGAGGCAGGCACAGATACGCAGTATTTT. Translating it yields CASSDEAGTDTQYF.